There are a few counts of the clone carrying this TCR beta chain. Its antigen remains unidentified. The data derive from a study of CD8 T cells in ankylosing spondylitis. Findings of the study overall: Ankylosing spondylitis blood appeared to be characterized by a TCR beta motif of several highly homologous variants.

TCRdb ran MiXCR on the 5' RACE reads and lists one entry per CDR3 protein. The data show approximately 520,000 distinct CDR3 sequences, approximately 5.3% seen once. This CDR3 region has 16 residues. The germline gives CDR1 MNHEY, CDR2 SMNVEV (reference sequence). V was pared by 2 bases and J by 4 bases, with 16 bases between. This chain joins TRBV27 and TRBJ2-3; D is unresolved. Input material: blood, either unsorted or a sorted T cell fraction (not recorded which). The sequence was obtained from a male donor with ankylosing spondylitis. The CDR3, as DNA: TGTGCCAGCAGTTTAACACCCCAGGACCTCCCAGATACGCAGTATTTT. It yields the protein CASSLTPQDLPDTQYF.